The sequence of this T cell receptor beta chain was determined in a study of vaccination and CD4 T cells after COVID-19. Overall study: Treatment of control cultures consisted of a CEFX pool, an HIV-1 Nef pool, or no peptide.

V gave up 4 bases and J gave up 4 bases; unmatched junction bases: 7. CDR3 length equals 14 residues. Germline V gene sequence: CDR1 SGHNT, CDR2 YYREEE (reference sequence). Treatment denoted: roughly 11-day PBMC culture with coronavirus spike peptide pools or control peptides (ViraFEST assay). The ViraFEST method relied on peptide pools to expand antigen-specific T cells, followed by TCR sequencing. Half-medium changes with fresh IL-2 medium occurred on days 3 and 7. Whole-study findings and limits: Detection of a median roughly 83% of reactive clones in convalescent patients was confined to the period after vaccination.

Comment on this clonotype: Its target is not known.

Cultured CD4+ T-cell DNA underwent Oncomine TCR Beta short-read sequencing. MiXCR, applied by TCRdb to the PCR reads, yields one record per CDR3 protein. This sample has roughly 15,000 distinct CDR3 sequences, with 59% found just once. The V and J genes are TRBV5-4 and TRBJ1-2, with 7 bases lining up with TRBD1. The sequence derives from a human donor who had recovered from COVID-19. The specimen was CD4+ T cells from blood, cultured in vitro, collected after SARS-CoV-2 vaccination. The CDR3 is CASSPRGRSYGYTF. As DNA, the CDR3 is TGTGCCAGCAGCCCAAGGGGGCGCAGCTATGGCTACACCTTC. Based on the CDR3 plus reference TRBV5-4 and TRBJ1-2, the full variable domain is ETGVTQSPTHLIKTRGQQVTLRCSSQSGHNTVSWYQQALGQGPQFIFQYYREEENGRGNFPPRFSGLQFPNYSSELNVNALELDDSALYLCASSPRGRSYGYTFGSGTRLTVV.